Below, one TCR beta chain is given with its context. This record belongs to a study of CD8+ T cells in alopecia areata. Reverse transcription of extracted RNA yielded cDNA, which provided the sequencing template. Repertoires were generated with immunoSEQ multiplex PCR, while TCRdb's copy carries only in-frame clones and drops some. The table includes around 120,000 clones, around 50% detected once. Germline V gives CDR1 SQVTM, CDR2 ANQGSEA. V gave up 0 bases and J gave up 1 base; unmatched junction bases: 11. The CDR3 covers 17 residues. The specimen was NKG2D-low CD8+ T cells sorted from blood. The chain employs TRBV29-1 and TRBJ2-5; 7 nucleotides line up with TRBD2. The receptor comes from a human donor with alopecia areata. This CDR3 reads CSVEDLSSGTFQETQYF. The CDR3 DNA reads TGCAGCGTTGAAGATCTTTCCAGCGGGACTTTCCAAGAGACCCAGTACTTC.